What follows describes a single T cell receptor beta chain. There is no known antigen for this receptor. Base qualities are missing; no much larger clone stands one base away. TCRbeta CDR3 regions were amplified from genomic DNA using the immunoSEQ Assay, a bias-controlled multiplex PCR. The authors' analysis ran thus. The number of nucleated cells in each sample was estimated from the amplification of reference gene primers within the assay. To quantify the absolute abundance of each unique TCRbeta CDR3 rearrangement, sequence reads were collapsed and filtered. For each sample, productive Simpson clonality was calculated as the square root of Simpson's diversity index across productive rearrangements. As stored in TCRdb, this immuneACCESS dataset retains in-frame rearrangements with V and J assigned. A fraction of the clones does not appear; measured against another copy, unresolved V genes explain less than half of the discrepancy, and the remainder lacks a known reason. V and J calls and clone size are those listed in that table; D and trimming were worked out from the DNA. Here the sample has approximately 260,000 clones; 70% to 85% occur a single time. The ten top clones hold about 4% of the sample.

The data originate from a study of blood T cell repertoires in COVID-19 (dated by TCRdb to the early 2020s). The study in broad terms: Collaborator samples came from the United States, Italy and Spain and covered acute and convalescent phases of COVID-19. The material from the prospective study consisted of cDNA or gDNA derived from T cells, B-cell-depleted T cells, or PBMCs. The dataset comprised deeply sampled blood TCRbeta repertoires from subjects exposed to, actively infected with, or recovered from COVID-19. The repertoires were released in a freely available public database meant as a resource for research on the immune response to SARS-CoV-2. Samples were obtained from the ongoing ImmuneRACE study (first 160 participants) and from 1,254 subjects provided by 6 global collaborators. Nearly every sample came with metadata listing a de-identified subject ID, COVID-19 status, age in years and sex. HLA class I and class II types, where available, came from metadata supplied by the sample provider rather than from assay-based typing.

The collaborating institutions used their own protocols to collect whole blood in K2EDTA tubes. For TCRbeta analysis, collaborator samples were shipped as frozen whole blood, as isolated PBMCs, or as DNA extracted from either sample type. General conclusions and limits of the study: The amount of clinical and demographic metadata varied by source and participant and was provided uncurated.

Input material: peripheral blood. The TCR was taken from a woman aged 35 to 49 with active or convalescent COVID-19.

The DNA sequence is as follows: TGTGCCAGCAGTTCCTCCCGACGGGGGAACACTGAAGCTTTCTTT. Protein translation: CASSSSRRGNTEAFF. Recombination linked TRBV27 to TRBJ1-1, with the identity of the D gene unclear. V is reduced by 4 bases and J by 1 base, leaving a spacing of 13 bases between them. From the cysteine through the phenylalanine, the CDR3 covers 15 amino acids. This entry keeps only the CDR3 DNA: 45 bases, framed from base 1. As encoded in the germline V gene (reference sequence), CDR1 is MNHEY while CDR2 is SMNVEV.